This TCR beta chain was sequenced for a study of metastatic and nonmetastatic thyroid tumors. Across the study: Repertoire comparison spanned blood and tumor or nodule tissue of malignant and benign thyroid patients.

V lost 0 bases to trimming and J lost 4 bases, with 12 bases between them. Looked up from germline, CDR1 is MNHEY and CDR2 is SVGEGT. This CDR3 is built from 15 residues. Every patient was untreated before thyroid surgery. Under the authors' procedure: A classifier for distant metastasis in papillary thyroid cancer was constructed using CDR3 differences observed across clinicopathological groups. TCRdb re-called clones via MiXCR from the PCR reads. TCRdb, not the authors, supplied the V and J calls. The sample lists about 7,800 clones, over 35% occurring once. On this clone itself: No antigen is known for it.

Notes on the study in general: Malignant thyroid tumors reportedly exceeded benign nodules significantly in TCR beta diversity, with the difference appearing in blood and tumor.

J is TRBJ1-2 and V is TRBV6-2 or TRBV6-3; D may be TRBD1 (5 bases). The TCR was taken from a female donor with papillary thyroid cancer or a benign thyroid nodule (not recorded which). Some clones in this sample may be carry-over from other donors' samples. The sequenced sample consisted of tumor tissue. CDR3 DNA sequence: TGTGCCAGCAGTTACTCGGTGAGAGGGGTCTATGGCTACACCTTC. It encodes CASSYSVRGVYGYTF.